These T cell receptor beta chains were read from a single sample in a study of cytomegalovirus exposure and HLA in healthy donors. Data came from immunoSEQ multiplex PCR; TCRdb stores just in-frame clones and leaves some out. The sample holds 250,000 to 300,000 clones, over 90% seen once. The sequencing sample was made of PBMCs. All receptors derive from a girl aged 2 to 10 in good health and CMV-seronegative. The CDR3 runs from the conserved cysteine through the conserved F or W. Size is stated for part of the rows, as once, few or many counts, or as a class when the clone is expanded.

CDR3: CASSFGTSGKGSYNEQFF
J: TRBJ2-1
size: NA
V: TRBV7-2

CDR3: CASSLRGGMDEKLFF
J: TRBJ1-4
size: once
V: TRBV28

CDR3: CASSLIGTASYEQYF
J: TRBJ2-7
size: NA
V: TRBV5-1

CDR3: CASSQGRDRFPFLHSGNTIYF
J: TRBJ1-3
size: NA
V: TRBV4-1

CDR3: CASSLRRAHEQYF
J: TRBJ2-7
size: NA
V: TRBV28

CDR3: CTIRDLGGGNEQFF
J: TRBJ2-1
size: NA
V: TRBV10-3

CDR3: CASSRNGGSYNEQFF
J: TRBJ2-1
size: NA
V: TRBV11-3

CDR3: CASKLDQGLQPQHF
J: TRBJ1-5
size: NA
V: TRBV28

CDR3: CASTTAGGYGYTF
J: TRBJ1-2
size: NA
V: TRBV6-1

CDR3: CASSQGRGTDTQYF
J: TRBJ2-3
size: NA
V: TRBV2

CDR3: CASSDGTSGRKQQYF
J: TRBJ2-7
size: once
V: TRBV27

CDR3: CAWRGTYHSTDTQYF
J: TRBJ2-3
size: NA
V: TRBV30

CDR3: CASKGTGGTGELFF
J: TRBJ2-2
size: NA
V: TRBV19

CDR3: CAWSGYSGSNYGYTF
J: TRBJ1-2
size: NA
V: TRBV30

CDR3: CASSQLGQAVQYF
J: TRBJ2-7
size: few
V: TRBV4-1

CDR3: CASSFARTLYNEQFF
J: TRBJ2-1
size: NA
V: TRBV5-1

CDR3: CASSPIHSGRGYEQYF
J: TRBJ2-7
size: NA
V: TRBV18